The present TCR beta chain was sequenced within a study of shared clonotypes between healthy human individuals. General study findings and limits: A handful of donors had roughly 5% of their naive CD4 clonotypes in common.

A word on this clone: Its antigen remains unidentified. The same CDR3 also results from other DNA sequences found in this sample.

Trimming at V came to 0 bases and at J to 4 bases, leaving 3 bases not matched to a gene. In germline, CDR1 is SGHRS, CDR2 YFSETQ. CDR3 length equals 15 residues. Each subset's genomic DNA was split evenly across several immunoSEQ plates. Profiled with immunoSEQ multiplex PCR; TCRdb holds only in-frame clones, not every one. The repertoire holds hundreds of thousands of clones, with approximately 95% as singletons. All donors were healthy HIV-negative adults lacking recent acute infections or vaccinations. The V call is TRBV5-1, the J call TRBJ2-1, with 8 bases fitting TRBD1. The source material was naive CD4+ T cells sorted from blood. The subset denotes: CD45RA+ positively selected. The sequence came from a woman in her 30s in good health. The CDR3 nucleotides are TGCGCCAGCAGCTTGGGCACAGGGGGTTACAATGAGCAGTTCTTC. Translating it yields CASSLGTGGYNEQFF. Drawing the rest from reference TRBV5-1 and TRBJ2-1, the complete variable domain is KAGVTQTPRYLIKTRGQQVTLSCSPISGHRSVSWYQQTPGQGLQFLFEYFSETQRNKGNFPGRFSGRQFSNSRSEMNVSTLELGDSALYLCASSLGTGGYNEQFFGPGTRLTVL.